This T cell receptor (beta chain) emerged from a study of blood T cell repertoires in COVID-19. Background on the study: COVID-19 samples, acute and convalescent, were from the United States, Italy and Spain. Nucleic acid was either cDNA or gDNA, and it came from T cells, B-cell-depleted T cells, or PBMCs.

Germline V gene sequence: CDR1 SGHTA, CDR2 FQGTGA. The CDR3 covers 15 residues. The ends were cut back, 0 bases at V and 9 bases at J, with 15 bases in the middle. This clone was counted ten times or more. This table comes from immunoSEQ multiplex PCR, and its TCRdb copy is limited to in-frame clones, with some not included. The data hold roughly 45,000 clones, with roughly 73% observed a single time. Sequencing was performed on peripheral blood. The TCR originated in a woman in her seventies with acute or convalescent COVID-19. The chain links TRBV7-3 to TRBJ2-1; the D gene is possibly TRBD2 (5 bases). In nucleotides, the CDR3 is TGTGCCAGCAGCTTAACCTCGCTAGCCTTGAGTGAGCAGTTCTTC. Its translation: CASSLTSLALSEQFF.